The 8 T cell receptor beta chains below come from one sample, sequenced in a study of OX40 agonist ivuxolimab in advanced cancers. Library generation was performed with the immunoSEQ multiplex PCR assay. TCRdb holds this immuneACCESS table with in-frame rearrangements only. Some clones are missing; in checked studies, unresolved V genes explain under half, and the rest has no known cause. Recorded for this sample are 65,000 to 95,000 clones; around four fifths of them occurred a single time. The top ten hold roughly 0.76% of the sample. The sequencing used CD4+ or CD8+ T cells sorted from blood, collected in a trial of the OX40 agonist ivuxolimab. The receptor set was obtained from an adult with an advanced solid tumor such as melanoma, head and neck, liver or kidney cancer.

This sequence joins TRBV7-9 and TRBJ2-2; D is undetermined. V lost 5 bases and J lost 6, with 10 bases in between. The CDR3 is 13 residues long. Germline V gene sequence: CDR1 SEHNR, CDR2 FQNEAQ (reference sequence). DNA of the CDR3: TGTGCCAGCAGCCGGACGGCATCCGGGGAGCTGTTTTTT. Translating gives CASSRTASGELFF.

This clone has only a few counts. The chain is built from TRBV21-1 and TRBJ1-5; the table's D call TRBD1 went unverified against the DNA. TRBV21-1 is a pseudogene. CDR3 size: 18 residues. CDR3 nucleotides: TGTGCCAGCAGCCATCCTAGACAGGGGCCCAATAGCAATCAGCCCCAGCATTTT. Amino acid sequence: CASSHPRQGPNSNQPQHF.

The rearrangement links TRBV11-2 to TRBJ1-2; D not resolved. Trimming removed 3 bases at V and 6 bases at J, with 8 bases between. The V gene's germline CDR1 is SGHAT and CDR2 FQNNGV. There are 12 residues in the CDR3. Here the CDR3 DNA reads TGTGCCAGCAGCTTCTCGGTGGATGGCTACACCTTC. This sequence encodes CASSFSVDGYTF.

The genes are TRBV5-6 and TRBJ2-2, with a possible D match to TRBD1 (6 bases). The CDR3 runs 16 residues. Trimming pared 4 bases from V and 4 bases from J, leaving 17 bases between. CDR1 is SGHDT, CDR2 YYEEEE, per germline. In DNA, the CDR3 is TGTGCCAGCAGCCCTGAGCTAGGGACAACCACCGGGGAGCTGTTTTTT. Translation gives CASSPELGTTTGELFF.

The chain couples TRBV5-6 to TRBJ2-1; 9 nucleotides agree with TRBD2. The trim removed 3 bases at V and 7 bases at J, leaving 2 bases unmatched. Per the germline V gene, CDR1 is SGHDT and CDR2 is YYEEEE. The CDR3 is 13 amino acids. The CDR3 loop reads CASSSLAGNEQFF. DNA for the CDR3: TGTGCCAGCAGCTCCCTAGCGGGGAATGAGCAGTTCTTC.

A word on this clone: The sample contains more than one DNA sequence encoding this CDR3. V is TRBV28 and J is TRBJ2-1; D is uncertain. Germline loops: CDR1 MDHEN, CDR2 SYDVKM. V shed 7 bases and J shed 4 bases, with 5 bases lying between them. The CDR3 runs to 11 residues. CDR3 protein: CASIRYNEQFF. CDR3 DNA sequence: TGTGCCAGCATCCGGTACAATGAGCAGTTCTTC.

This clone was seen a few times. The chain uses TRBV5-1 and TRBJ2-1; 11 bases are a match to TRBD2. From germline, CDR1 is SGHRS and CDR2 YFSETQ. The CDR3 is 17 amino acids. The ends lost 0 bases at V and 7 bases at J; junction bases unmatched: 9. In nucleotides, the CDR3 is TGCGCCAGCAGCTTGGGGCTAACTAGCGGGGGCCGAAATGAGCAGTTCTTC. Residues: CASSLGLTSGGRNEQFF.

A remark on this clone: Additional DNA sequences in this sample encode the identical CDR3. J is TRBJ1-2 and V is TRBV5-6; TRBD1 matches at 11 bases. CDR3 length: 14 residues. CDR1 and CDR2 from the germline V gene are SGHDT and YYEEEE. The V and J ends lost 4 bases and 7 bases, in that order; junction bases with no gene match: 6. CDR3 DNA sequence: TGTGCCAGCAGCCCCGGACAGGGGGCGCGTGGCTACACCTTC. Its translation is CASSPGQGARGYTF.